This record covers a single TCR beta chain. Its antigen is undetermined. The record originates from a study of blood T cells in healthy people across ages. Each donor gave roughly 9.8 milliliters of peripheral blood. V lost 4 bases to trimming and J lost 5 bases, with 15 bases between them. The CDR3 loop spans 14 amino acids. Germline loops: CDR1 SGHRS, CDR2 YFSETQ. The study's findings and limits: Older individuals had lower TCR beta diversity per million T cells (the decline was roughly linear).

A second PCR of about 6 to 12 cycles used a sample-barcoded 5' primer and a J-beta primer mix. MiXCR was run by TCRdb on the 5' RACE reads, yielding one entry per CDR3 protein. The profile covers roughly 1.5 million distinct CDR3 sequences, with under 55% appearing a single time and approximately 4% taken by the ten largest. This chain joins TRBV5-1 and TRBJ2-5, with D perhaps being TRBD1 or TRBD2 (5 bases each). The TCR was taken from a woman aged 18-29 years in good health. What was sequenced was blood. Written as DNA, the CDR3 is TGCGCCAGCAGCACTAACTTAGGGGAGGAGACCCAGTACTTC. Translating it yields CASSTNLGEETQYF.